The 21 T cell receptor beta chains given below trace back to one sample, sequenced in a study of blood T cell repertoires in COVID-19. Clones were read by immunoSEQ multiplex PCR, and TCRdb kept only the in-frame ones, dropping some. The sample yields a few hundred thousand clones, roughly 90% seen once. Specimen: peripheral blood. These receptors all come from a woman aged 40 to 50 with COVID-19, enrolled during active disease.

The chain has TRBV11-2 and TRBJ2-7; TRBD1 is a possible D gene (5 bases). The CDR3 covers 14 residues. Germline V gene sequence: CDR1 SGHAT, CDR2 FQNNGV. The V end lost 3 bases, the J end lost 0 bases, and 9 bases lay between the germline ends. The chain's CDR3 is CASSFTTASYEQYF. In nucleotides, the CDR3 is TGTGCCAGCAGCTTCACGACAGCCTCCTACGAGCAGTACTTC.

The chain joins TRBV28 to TRBJ2-7; D may be TRBD1 (5 bases). Between the trimmed V and J ends, which lost 3 bases and 3 bases, there was a span of 9 bases. Germline assignment: CDR1 MDHEN and CDR2 SYDVKM. The CDR3 is 13 residues long. The CDR3 region is CASSLGQYYEQYF. The CDR3 nucleotides are TGTGCCAGCAGTTTGGGGCAGTACTACGAGCAGTACTTC.

The chain uses TRBV28 and TRBJ1-6, with D possibly TRBD1 on 5 matching bases. Germline values: CDR1 MDHEN, CDR2 SYDVKM. V lost 1 base to trimming and J lost 7 bases, with 17 bases between them. This CDR3 is 17 amino acids long. The CDR3 loop is CASSLSEGKGQNSPLHF. The CDR3 DNA reads as TGTGCCAGCAGTTTATCGGAGGGGAAGGGCCAGAATTCACCCCTCCACTTT.

The chain links TRBV19 to TRBJ1-1; 8 bases fit TRBD1. The V gene's germline CDR1 is LNHDA and CDR2 SQIVND (reference sequence). After removal of 6 bases from V and 3 bases from J, the junction contained 15 bases not matched to a gene. This CDR3 region has 17 residues. CDR3 region: CASRRGQGGRAYTEAFF. The CDR3 bases are TGTGCCAGTAGGAGAGGACAGGGCGGGCGGGCCTACACTGAAGCTTTCTTT.

The chain combines TRBV7-2 with TRBJ1-2; 9 positions match TRBD1. With V trimmed by 7 bases and J by 7 bases, 19 bases remained unmatched. Germline CDR1 and CDR2: SGHTA and FQGNSA. This CDR3 comprises 17 residues. CDR3 coding DNA: TGTGCCAGCACTTTAGAAGTAGGGACAGGGATGAGTGTTGGCTACACCTTC. It encodes CASTLEVGTGMSVGYTF.

This clone was recorded only once. This sequence joins TRBV27 and TRBJ1-6, with D perhaps matching TRBD1 (6 bases). V was pared by 4 bases and J by 8 bases, with 18 bases between. CDR3 size: 16 residues. In germline, CDR1 is MNHEY, CDR2 SMNVEV (reference sequence). The CDR3 here is CASSSFSARGYSPLHF. DNA for the CDR3: TGTGCCAGCAGTTCCTTCTCGGCCAGGGGATATTCACCCCTCCACTTT.

The chain couples TRBV7-8 to TRBJ2-1; D may be TRBD2 (6 bases). The germline CDR1 and CDR2 sequences are SGHVS and FQNEAQ. The CDR3 is 14 amino acids. The V end was cut by 7 bases, the J end by 4 bases, with 14 bases between. The CDR3 coding sequence is TGTGCCAGCACTGAGGAGGGTCCTTACAATGAGCAGTTCTTC. Its translation is CASTEEGPYNEQFF.

This rearrangement joins TRBV5-1 to TRBJ2-7; TRBD1 agrees at 7 bases. Germline CDR1 and CDR2: SGHRS and YFSETQ. The ends lost 7 bases at V and 5 bases at J; junction bases unmatched: 15. There are 15 residues in the CDR3. The CDR3 protein is CASGFGTVLSHEQYF. DNA of the CDR3: TGCGCCAGCGGGTTTGGGACAGTACTTTCCCACGAGCAGTACTTC.

The chain employs TRBV9 and TRBJ1-1, with a weak D call TRBD1 (6 bases). Germline CDR1 and CDR2: SGDLS and YYNGEE. This CDR3 is 17 amino acids long. The V and J ends lost 2 bases and 3 bases respectively, with 20 bases between them. The DNA for the CDR3 is TGTGCCAGCAGCGTTAGGGGGTCAGGGGTGGGTGACACTGAAGCTTTCTTT. Amino acids: CASSVRGSGVGDTEAFF.

The rearrangement uses TRBV28 and TRBJ1-1; D remains ambiguous. This CDR3 has 17 amino acids. Germline values: CDR1 MDHEN, CDR2 SYDVKM. V lost 7 bases and J 4 bases, leaving 25 bases between the germline ends. Here the CDR3 DNA reads TGTGCCAGCACTATACTCCGGGCCGCGGGAGTAGGCACTGAAGCTTTCTTT. The encoded protein is CASTILRAAGVGTEAFF.

This chain connects TRBV9 to TRBJ2-3; 14 nucleotides line up with TRBD2. V shed 2 bases, J shed 7 bases, and the junction held 3 bases outside the gene matches. Germline loops: CDR1 SGDLS, CDR2 YYNGEE. The length of the CDR3 is 15 residues. CDR3 sequence (DNA): TGTGCCAGCAGCGTCGGGACTAGCGGGAGTCATACGCAGTATTTT. It encodes CASSVGTSGSHTQYF.

V gene TRBV29-1 combines with J gene TRBJ2-1, with D tentatively TRBD2 (6 bases). V shed 0 bases and J shed 3 bases, with 15 bases lying between them. CDR1 and CDR2 from the germline V gene are SQVTM and ANQGSEA. CDR3 size: 16 residues. CDR3 nucleotides: TGCAGCGTTGAAGAATTAGGACCCGGGGGCTACAATGAGCAGTTCTTC. As protein: CSVEELGPGGYNEQFF.

Turning to this clone: This specimen includes other DNA sequences encoding the same CDR3. The rearrangement uses TRBV19 and TRBJ2-5; D not resolved. V was clipped by 2 bases and J by 7 bases, with 5 bases between them. CDR1 and CDR2 (germline): LNHDA, SQIVND (reference sequence). This CDR3 has 11 amino acids. DNA for the CDR3: TGTGCCAGTAGTATACGAGGGACCCAGTACTTC. This codes for CASSIRGTQYF.

A few counts support this clone. The chain employs TRBV7-2 and TRBJ1-5; D is possibly TRBD1 (6 bases). The V end was cut by 0 bases, the J end by 0 bases, with 18 bases between. The CDR3 loop spans 19 amino acids. The germline CDR1 and CDR2 sequences are SGHTA and FQGNSA. CDR3 in DNA: TGTGCCAGCAGCTTAGCGTTCTTCGGGGGGCCGTATAGCAATCAGCCCCAGCATTTT. Protein: CASSLAFFGGPYSNQPQHF.

V gene TRBV5-1 combines with J gene TRBJ2-3; TRBD2 might be the D (6 bases). The CDR3 is made up of 16 amino acids. The germline CDR1 and CDR2 sequences are SGHRS and YFSETQ. Trimming pared 4 bases from V and 2 bases from J, leaving 17 bases between. As DNA, the CDR3 is TGCGCCAGCAGCATCCGTAGCGGACGACTCACAGATACGCAGTATTTT. It yields the protein CASSIRSGRLTDTQYF.

This chain uses TRBV5-1 with TRBJ1-1, with unresolved D. The V gene's germline CDR1 is SGHRS and CDR2 YFSETQ. The CDR3 loop spans 14 amino acids. The V end was cut by 4 bases, the J end by 2 bases, with 12 bases between. CDR3 protein: CASSPLSVNTEAFF. The CDR3 nucleotides are TGCGCCAGCAGCCCCCTGTCGGTTAACACTGAAGCTTTCTTT.

The gene calls are TRBV6-6 and TRBJ1-5; 7 bases agree with TRBD1. V dropped 8 bases and J dropped 6; count of bases not matched to a gene: 10. Germline V CDR1 and CDR2: MNHNY, SVGAGI (reference sequence). This CDR3 region has 14 residues. The CDR3 bases are TGTGCCAGCCTAAGGGACAGCGATGGTCAGCCCCAGCATTTT. Its translation: CASLRDSDGQPQHF.

V usage is TRBV7-2 and J usage is TRBJ1-5, with no clear D. The ends were cut back, 5 bases at V and 4 bases at J, with 6 bases in the middle. Per germline, CDR1 SGHTA and CDR2 FQGNSA. This CDR3 region has 12 residues. The CDR3 loop is CASSDYNQPQHF. Here the CDR3 DNA reads TGTGCCAGCAGCGACTATAATCAGCCCCAGCATTTT.

The chain employs TRBV27 and TRBJ2-6; 12 bases are shared with TRBD2. This CDR3 is built from 14 residues. CDR1 MNHEY and CDR2 SMNVEV come from the germline V gene (reference sequence). J lost 4 bases, V lost 8 bases, and 0 bases had no gene match. Here the CDR3 reads CASGLAGGANVLTF. The DNA for the CDR3 is TGTGCCAGCGGACTAGCGGGAGGGGCCAACGTCCTGACTTTC.

This clone was detected only once. The chain joins TRBV15 to TRBJ2-2; D may be TRBD2 (6 bases). The CDR3 sequence is 16 residues long. Germline V gene sequence: CDR1 LNHNV, CDR2 YYDKDF (reference sequence). Trimming took off 0 bases at V and 4 bases at J, with 12 bases between the two ends. CDR3 DNA sequence: TGTGCCACCAGCAGAGATCGTGCGGGGCCCACCGGGGAGCTGTTTTTT. Encoded protein: CATSRDRAGPTGELFF. The full variable domain, in which reference TRBV15 and TRBJ2-2 provide the parts outside the CDR3, is DAMVIQNPRYQVTQFGKPVTLSCSQTLNHNVMYWYQQKSSQAPKLLFHYYDKDFNNEADTPDNFQSRRPNTSFCFLDIRSPGLGDTAMYLCATSRDRAGPTGELFFGEGSRLTVL.

This chain's CDR3 is CASSIDRTGLILNTGELFF. The CDR3, as DNA: TGTGCCAGTAGTATAGACCGGACAGGGCTAATCCTGAACACCGGGGAGCTGTTTTTT. This chain joins TRBV19 and TRBJ2-2; TRBD1 agrees at 8 bases. The CDR3 sequence is 19 residues long. Germline loops: CDR1 LNHDA, CDR2 SQIVND (reference sequence). Germline trimming cut 0 bases from V and 1 base from J; bases unmatched to any gene: 10.